A single sample is the source of the 19 T cell receptor beta chains below, sequenced in a study of T cell changes during pregnancy in multiple sclerosis. Assay: immunoSEQ multiplex PCR; the TCRdb copy retains only in-frame clones and omits some. The sample has some 70,000 clones, 85% to 95% seen once. Sample: peripheral blood, taken in the second trimester of pregnancy. These receptors originate from a female donor in good health, enrolled as a control in a pregnancy study.

This chain joins TRBV4-3 and TRBJ2-6; D is possibly TRBD2 (5 bases). Trimming removed 4 bases from V and 0 bases from J, with 10 bases in between. The germline CDR1 and CDR2 sequences are LGHNA and YSLEER. The CDR3 has 16 amino acids. The CDR3 sequence: CASSRGAVSGANVLTF. The DNA for the CDR3 is TGCGCCAGCAGCCGTGGAGCGGTCTCTGGGGCCAACGTCCTGACTTTC.

The chain carries TRBV9 and TRBJ2-1, with D possibly TRBD2 on 5 matching bases. The CDR3 sequence is 18 residues long. The V end was cut by 6 bases, the J end by 0 bases, with 22 bases between. Germline V CDR1 and CDR2: SGDLS, YYNGEE. The CDR3 region has the DNA TGTGCCAGCAACCAAGACCCCCTGGAGGAGAGCTCCTACAATGAGCAGTTCTTC. Its protein product is CASNQDPLEESSYNEQFF.

The chain carries TRBV29-1 and TRBJ2-1; 10 bases line up with TRBD2. Germline V gives CDR1 SQVTM, CDR2 ANQGSEA. CDR3 length: 15 residues. V shed 7 bases and J 3 bases; nucleotides not matched to a gene: 9. DNA for the CDR3: TGCAGCGCCGGAGGGGCTAGCGGGGGCTACAATGAGCAGTTCTTC. It is translated as CSAGGASGGYNEQFF.

The gene calls are TRBV18 and TRBJ1-3; weak D call: TRBD1 (5 bases). V gave up 4 bases and J gave up 1 base, with 5 bases separating them. The CDR3 extends over 13 amino acids. CDR1 and CDR2 from the germline V gene are KGHSH and LQKENI. This CDR3 reads CASSRQSGNTIYF. In DNA form, the CDR3 reads TGTGCCAGCTCACGACAGTCTGGAAACACCATATATTTT.

V and J are TRBV19 and TRBJ2-2; weak D call: TRBD2 (5 bases). Trimming cost V 5 bases and J 1 base, with 8 bases left between them. The CDR3 contains 14 residues. The germline CDR1 and CDR2 sequences are LNHDA and SQIVND (reference sequence). The CDR3 loop is CASSLGRNTGELFF. CDR3 sequence (DNA): TGTGCCAGTAGTCTAGGGAGGAACACCGGGGAGCTGTTTTTT.

The genes are TRBV2 and TRBJ1-2, with D perhaps TRBD1 (6 bases). V was shortened by 4 bases and J by 3 bases, with 15 bases between the two germline ends. This CDR3 comprises 15 residues. Germline CDR1 and CDR2: SNHLY and FYNNEI. The CDR3 nucleotides read TGTGCCAGCAGTGTGGGGCAGGGGTTAGACTATGGCTACACCTTC. Its translation: CASSVGQGLDYGYTF.

The rearrangement joins TRBV9 to TRBJ1-1; no clear D gene. The germline V gene has CDR1 SGDLS and CDR2 YYNGEE. Trimming took off 0 bases at V and 7 bases at J, with 19 bases between the two ends. The CDR3 sequence is 16 residues long. CDR3 nucleotide sequence: TGTGCCAGCAGCGTAGGTAAGAGCGGAGGAAGAGATGAAGCTTTCTTT. Amino acids: CASSVGKSGGRDEAFF.

V usage is TRBV5-1 and J usage is TRBJ2-7; 7 bases fit TRBD1. The CDR3 totals 13 residues. With V trimmed by 4 bases and J by 0 bases, 1 base remained unmatched. Germline CDR1 SGHRS, CDR2 YFSETQ. Written as DNA, the CDR3 is TGCGCCAGCAGCGACAGGGCCTCCTACGAGCAGTACTTC. The encoded protein is CASSDRASYEQYF.

V and J are TRBV7-9 and TRBJ1-2; possible D gene TRBD1, 5 bases. Germline V gene data show CDR1 as SEHNR and CDR2 as FQNEAQ (reference sequence). The CDR3 sequence is 13 residues long. Trimming left V 6 bases short and J 2 bases short, with 10 bases between. For the CDR3, the DNA is TGTGCCAGCAGTCCGGACACCAACTATGGCTACACCTTC. Its protein is CASSPDTNYGYTF. The full variable domain, its missing parts supplied by reference TRBV7-9 and TRBJ1-2, is DTGVSQNPRHKITKRGQNVTFRCDPISEHNRLYWYRQTLGQGPEFLTYFQNEAQLEKSRLLSDRFSAERPKGSFSTLEIQRTEQGDSAMYLCASSPDTNYGYTFGSGTRLTVV.

V is TRBV4-3 and J is TRBJ1-4; a possible D gene is TRBD1 (5 bases). Germline-derived CDR1 and CDR2 are LGHNA and YSLEER. V gave up 4 bases and J gave up 7 bases, with 13 bases separating them. The CDR3 runs to 14 residues. CDR3 loop: CASSPDLGGEKLFF. For the CDR3, the DNA is TGCGCCAGCAGCCCAGACTTGGGGGGTGAAAAACTGTTTTTT.

This chain joins TRBV7-9 and TRBJ1-6, with D possibly matching TRBD1 (5 bases). The germline V and J ends were trimmed by 3 bases and 7 bases, with 10 bases remaining between them. CDR1 SEHNR and CDR2 FQNEAQ come from the germline V gene (reference sequence). CDR3 length: 14 residues. This chain's CDR3 is CASSFATANSPLHF. CDR3 nucleotides: TGTGCCAGCAGCTTTGCGACAGCGAATTCACCCCTCCACTTT.

The rearrangement links TRBV6-4 to TRBJ2-3, with 9 bases that match TRBD2. The germline V gene has CDR1 MRHNA and CDR2 SNTAGT. This CDR3 region has 17 residues. V lost 0 bases and J lost 2; bases outside the gene matches: 6. Here the CDR3 reads CASSDSAGGGDTDTQYF. CDR3 nucleotide sequence: TGTGCCAGCAGTGACTCGGCTGGCGGGGGGGACACAGATACGCAGTATTTT.

The genes are TRBV5-5 and TRBJ1-5; D call uncertain. V was cut by 0 bases and J by 3 bases, with 10 bases left in between. The CDR3 covers 15 residues. Germline CDR1 SGHKS, CDR2 YYEKEE (reference sequence). The CDR3 coding sequence is TGTGCCAGCAGCTTGGTGGTGGGCCCCAATCAGCCCCAGCATTTT. Amino acids: CASSLVVGPNQPQHF.

This CDR3 reads CASSLDRRPQHF. CDR3 in DNA: TGTGCCAGCAGCTTAGACAGAAGGCCCCAGCATTTT. This chain uses TRBV7-2 with TRBJ1-5; D gene uncertain. CDR3 length equals 12 residues. V lost 1 base to trimming and J lost 9 bases, with 7 bases between them. The germline V gene has CDR1 SGHTA and CDR2 FQGNSA.

This clone was counted once. This chain joins TRBV6-5 and TRBJ1-2, with D tentatively TRBD1 (5 bases). V was pared by 0 bases and J by 7 bases, with 12 bases between. Germline V gene data show CDR1 as MNHEY and CDR2 as SVGAGI. This CDR3 comprises 14 residues. The CDR3 nucleotides are TGTGCCAGCAGTTACTCGACAGCGTTTTCTGGCTACACCTTC. Translated: CASSYSTAFSGYTF.

V gene TRBV19 combines with J gene TRBJ1-2; 9 bases agree with TRBD1. V lost 5 bases and J lost 8; bases outside the gene matches: 12. CDR3 length: 15 amino acids. Per the germline V gene, CDR1 is LNHDA and CDR2 is SQIVND (reference sequence). CDR3 in amino acids: CASSHEGTGNMGYTF. As DNA, the CDR3 is TGTGCCAGTAGTCACGAGGGGACAGGGAATATGGGCTACACCTTC.

The chain recombines TRBV2 with TRBJ1-6; D gene uncertain. Between the trimmed V and J ends, which lost 7 bases and 2 bases, there was a span of 12 bases. Germline V lookup: CDR1 SNHLY, CDR2 FYNNEI. CDR3 length equals 15 residues. CDR3 in DNA: TGTGCCAGCACCTTTAATCCCCCCTATAATTCACCCCTCCACTTT. Its protein is CASTFNPPYNSPLHF.

This clone was counted a single time. V and J are TRBV5-6 and TRBJ1-1; no firm D call. Deletions cut 6 bases from V and 1 base from J, with 10 bases between. Germline V gene lookup returns CDR1 SGHDT and CDR2 YYEEEE. The CDR3 has 13 residues. CDR3 amino acids: CASNSYPNTEAFF. The DNA for the CDR3 is TGTGCCAGCAACAGCTATCCGAACACTGAAGCTTTCTTT.

The chain joins TRBV7-2 to TRBJ1-1; the match to TRBD1 covers 8 bases. The germline gives CDR1 SGHTA, CDR2 FQGNSA. The CDR3 spans 14 residues. V shed 6 bases, J shed 1 base, and the junction held 4 bases outside the gene matches. CDR3 region: CASSFGQGNTEAFF. DNA of the CDR3: TGTGCCAGCAGTTTTGGACAGGGGAACACTGAAGCTTTCTTT.